This paragraph reports one T cell receptor (beta chain). Which antigen it targets is not known. No qualities accompany the bases; no much larger clone lies one base away. This record belongs to a study of a mutant IDH1 vaccine in newly diagnosed glioma (dated by TCRdb to about 2021). About the full investigation: Of the 25 to 40 treated patients, approximately 62% were male and about 40% were female, and the mean age was 40.4 years. Longitudinal TCRB deep sequencing was performed for about two dozen treated patients wherever samples were available for exploratory analyses. Peripheral blood samples were drawn at six visits, namely V03 (baseline), V05, V07, V10, V12 and V13. Prior to enrollment, standard therapy consisting of radiotherapy alone, temozolomide alone, or radiochemotherapy with temozolomide had been administered to patients, with the combination being received by most patients. Study-wide conclusions, independent of this receptor: The authors stated that sample limitations prevented analyses of patient blood samples from being reproduced. Vaccine-induced immune responses across multiple MHC alleles were detected in 85% to 95% of patients. PBMC samples for TCRB deep sequencing were selected based on availability. No apparent relationship was observed between pseudoprogression and alterations in the top peripheral T cell clonotypes detected by TCRB sequencing.

Libraries were made using the immunoSEQ multiplex PCR assay. Rearranged TCR beta chain sequences were amplified using the hsTCRB Kit according to the manufacturer's protocol. TCRB libraries were sequenced on an Illumina MiSeq. Concerning the study's data processing: The proprietary platform of the kit vendor was used for demultiplexing, trimming and gene mapping. TCRdb re-hosts the immuneACCESS table, in-frame sequences only. Its copies lack some clones; in the studies checked, an unresolved V gene accounts for under half of them, and the cause for the rest is not known. V and J calls and clone size are as listed in that table; D and trimming were resolved from the DNA. The sample includes over 75,000 clones, with around 80% observed a single time. Roughly 7% of the sample belongs to the ten largest clones. Interpreted using the paper, the time point label stands for: baseline, week 1 (first vaccination visit). The treatment or condition tag for this specimen amounts to: pre-vaccination baseline after standard-of-care therapy. All donors had newly diagnosed IDH1-mutant astrocytomas of WHO grade 3 or 4 that showed loss of nuclear ATRX. The samples were drawn from NOA16, a multicentre, single-arm, open-label phase I trial in Germany that tested a mutant IDH1 peptide vaccine in humans for the first time. Blood drawn at visit V03 was used as the baseline sample for immunogenicity testing. Genomic DNA for TCRB sequencing was extracted from EDTA blood using the DNeasy Blood and Tissue Kit.

The sequences come from PBMCs, collected from a glioma patient treated with radiotherapy, temozolomide or both. This TCR came from a man aged 40-49 years with glioma.

The CDR3 here reads CASSSESELFF. At the DNA level, the sequence is TGTGCCAGCAGCTCCGAGTCTGAGCTGTTTTTT. The V and J segments used are TRBV5-5 and TRBJ2-2; the D gene cannot be named for sure. CDR1 and CDR2, looked up from the germline V gene (reference sequence), are SGHKS and YYEKEE. The CDR3 sequence holds 11 residues, the cysteine and phenylalanine included. Only CDR3 DNA is held: 33 bases, read in frame from base 1. V loses 3 bases, J loses 11 bases, and the germline ends lie 8 bases apart.